The clone carrying this TCR beta chain was seen a few times. Its antigen is as yet unknown. The same CDR3 arises from other DNA sequences in this sample as well. The CDR3 has 15 amino acids. Losses at the gene ends were 1 base for V and 4 bases for J; bases not matched to a gene: 3. In germline, CDR1 is SGHNT, CDR2 YYREEE (reference sequence). The PCR contained 60 Vbeta and 13 Jbeta primers. Measured with immunoSEQ multiplex PCR; TCRdb has only the in-frame clones, and not every one. This sample carries 150,000 to 190,000 clones, approximately 86% of them seen once, and the ten largest clones take 6.5% to 7.5%. There were likely unrecorded immune exposures, though donors were nominally healthy when sampled. This sample was taken from a study of cytomegalovirus exposure and HLA in healthy donors. General study findings and limits: A few of the chains that were CMV-associated were confirmed in vitro to be specific for CMV antigens. Rarity characterized most TCR sequences, yet some public TCRs appeared in many donors. The authors listed some 160 TCR beta chains as cytomegalovirus-associated.

Sequencing used PBMCs. The receptor's source is a woman between 45 and 65 years old in good health and CMV-seropositive. J is TRBJ2-3 and V is TRBV5-4, with 10 bases that match TRBD2. This CDR3 is CASSLSGGGADTQYF. The DNA of the CDR3 is TGTGCCAGCAGCTTGAGCGGGGGGGGAGCAGATACGCAGTATTTT.